Presented here are 4 T cell receptor beta chains from one specimen sequenced in a study of cytomegalovirus exposure and HLA in healthy donors. Using immunoSEQ multiplex PCR, the repertoire was profiled, and TCRdb retains in-frame clones only, with some absent. The sample holds under 250,000 clones, around 87% seen once. Material for sequencing was PBMCs. Receptors were obtained from a man younger than 35 in good health and CMV-seronegative.

The CDR3 region has the DNA TGTGCCAGCAGCAGGACGACAGGGCCGACAGATACGCAGTATTTT. Amino acid sequence: CASSRTTGPTDTQYF. This chain links TRBV7-9 with TRBJ2-3; TRBD1 aligns across 7 bases. The CDR3 is 15 residues long. The germline gives CDR1 SEHNR, CDR2 FQNEAQ (reference sequence). The J segment lost 3 bases and the V segment lost 5 bases, leaving 8 bases of the junction unmatched. Full variable domain (missing parts from reference TRBV7-9 and TRBJ2-3): DTGVSQNPRHKITKRGQNVTFRCDPISEHNRLYWYRQTLGQGPEFLTYFQNEAQLEKSRLLSDRFSAERPKGSFSTLEIQRTEQGDSAMYLCASSRTTGPTDTQYFGPGTRLTVL.

The V call is TRBV7-2, the J call TRBJ2-3, with 12 bases aligning to TRBD2. V lost 5 bases to trimming and J lost 3 bases; unmatched junction nucleotides: 3. The CDR3 consists of 15 residues. The V gene's germline CDR1 is SGHTA and CDR2 FQGNSA. CDR3 sequence (DNA): TGTGCCAGCAGCCAGACTAGCGGGAGTACAGATACGCAGTATTTT. Amino acid sequence: CASSQTSGSTDTQYF.

The V call is TRBV27, the J call TRBJ2-7; tentative D call: TRBD1 (6 bases). The CDR3 sequence is 12 residues long. Germline CDR1 is MNHEY and CDR2 is SMNVEV (reference sequence). The V end was cut by 6 bases, the J end by 6 bases, with 12 bases between. The CDR3 is CASSLQGSEQYF. CDR3 nucleotides: TGTGCCAGCAGCCTACAGGGATCCGAGCAGTACTTC.

The chain uses TRBV7-2 and TRBJ1-6; no reliable D call. Trimming removed 5 bases from V and 6 bases from J, with 8 bases in between. Germline lookup yields CDR1 SGHTA and CDR2 FQGNSA. This CDR3 is 13 amino acids long. The CDR3 sequence is CASSLRINSPLHF. For the CDR3, the DNA is TGTGCCAGCAGCCTCAGAATTAATTCACCCCTCCACTTT.